A single sample is the source of the 20 T cell receptor beta chains below, sequenced in a study of T cells in Graves' hyperthyroidism and ophthalmopathy. TCR beta CDR3 sequences were amplified from RNA transcripts. The TCR CDR3 was amplified in a first-round RT-PCR using the HTBI primer set. TCRdb recomputed calls from the multiplex PCR reads with MiXCR, one row per CDR3 protein. The profile shows under 450,000 distinct CDR3 sequences, 15% to 17% of them singletons. What was sequenced was blood. The receptors originated from a woman aged 18-29 years with Graves' hyperthyroidism.

Ten or more counts support this clonotype. The chain couples TRBV6-1 to TRBJ2-2; tentative D call: TRBD2 (5 bases). V was pared by 4 bases and J by 5 bases, with 8 bases between. Per germline, CDR1 MNHNS and CDR2 SASEGT. The CDR3 length is 13 residues. The CDR3 bases are TGTGCCAGCAGTGCTCGGGAAACCGGGGAGCTGTTTTTT. The encoded protein is CASSARETGELFF.

Ten or more counts support this clonotype. The chain recombines TRBV30 with TRBJ1-6; D is unclear. This CDR3 is 13 amino acids long. Per germline, CDR1 GTSNPN and CDR2 SVGIG (reference sequence). V lost 3 bases and J 8 bases, leaving 11 bases between the germline ends. The CDR3 nucleotides are TGTGCCTGGAGGTCGTTGAGGGATTCACCCCTCCACTTT. Its translation is CAWRSLRDSPLHF.

This clonotype has a count of ten or more. The chain links TRBV18 to TRBJ1-1; D is unresolved. Germline V gives CDR1 KGHSH, CDR2 LQKENI. This CDR3 is 14 amino acids long. V gave up 6 bases and J gave up 0 bases, with 11 bases separating them. CDR3 in DNA: TGTGCCAGCTCCGAGACGGAGATGAACACTGAAGCTTTCTTT. This sequence encodes CASSETEMNTEAFF.

The chain links TRBV20-1 to TRBJ2-3; no clear D gene. CDR1 is DFQATT, CDR2 SNEGSKA, per germline (reference sequence). This CDR3 contains 13 residues. Trimming took off 6 bases at V and 4 bases at J, with 14 bases between the two ends. The CDR3 DNA sequence: TGCAGTGCCCCGAACGCCCCCGCAGATACGCAGTATTTT. Protein: CSAPNAPADTQYF.

The chain combines TRBV3-1 with TRBJ1-1; D is possibly TRBD1 (6 bases). CDR1 is LGHDT, CDR2 YNNKEL, per germline (reference sequence). The CDR3 sequence is 15 residues long. Trimming took off 2 bases at V and 4 bases at J, with 14 bases between the two ends. The DNA of the CDR3 is TGTGCCAGCAGCCAAAATGGGGGGCACTCCACTGAAGCTTTCTTT. Its translation is CASSQNGGHSTEAFF. The whole variable domain, filled in from reference TRBV3-1 and TRBJ1-1, reads DTAVSQTPKYLVTQMGNDKSIKCEQNLGHDTMYWYKQDSKKFLKIMFSYNNKELIINETVPNRFSPKSPDKAHLNLHINSLELGDSAVYFCASSQNGGHSTEAFFGQGTRLTVV.

This clonotype has at least ten counts. The chain employs TRBV3-1 and TRBJ2-1; 9 bases agree with TRBD2. The CDR3 totals 15 residues. Germline V gene data show CDR1 as LGHDT and CDR2 as YNNKEL (reference sequence). With 0 bases clipped from V and 6 bases from J, the junction kept 3 bases outside the gene matches. The CDR3 coding sequence is TGTGCCAGCAGCCAAGAATTGACTAGCGGCAATGAGCAGTTCTTC. As protein: CASSQELTSGNEQFF.

This clonotype was detected many times. This chain links TRBV12-3 or TRBV12-4 with TRBJ2-1; the D is unclear. Trimming stripped 3 bases from V and 8 bases from J, with 11 bases between. The CDR3 is made up of 13 amino acids. The CDR3 spells CASSFGPTHEQFF. CDR3 nucleotides: TGTGCCAGCAGTTTCGGTCCCACCCATGAGCAGTTCTTC.

Turning to this clonotype: Possible read error: a much larger clone is one base away. The conserved closing phenylalanine or tryptophan is absent in this CDR3, likely reflecting a read error. The chain couples TRBV7-6 to TRBJ2-1; TRBD2 matches 11 bases. The V segment lost 5 bases and the J segment 0 bases; nucleotides outside the gene matches: 9. The CDR3 spans 18 residues. Looked up from germline, CDR1 is SGHVS and CDR2 is FNYEAQ. The CDR3 DNA reads as TGTGCCAGCAGCCGGCGGCTAGCGGGGGGCGTCTCCTACAATGAGCAGTTCTCC. Amino acid sequence: CASSRRLAGGVSYNEQFS.

A few counts support this clonotype. This rearrangement joins TRBV10-3 to TRBJ1-1; TRBD1 agrees at 8 bases. CDR3 length equals 15 residues. Unmatched junction bases numbered 7, after V lost 6 bases and J lost 1 base. CDR1 ENHRY and CDR2 SYGVKD come from the germline V gene. The CDR3 nucleotides are TGTGCCATCAGCTTGATGGGACAGGAGAACACTGAAGCTTTCTTT. It specifies CAISLMGQENTEAFF.

This clonotype was seen only a few times. The chain combines TRBV4-1 with TRBJ2-1; D is possibly TRBD1 (5 bases). Germline values: CDR1 MGHRA, CDR2 YSYEKL. The CDR3 has 17 amino acids. Trimming removed 3 bases at V and 10 bases at J, with 25 bases between. Here the CDR3 reads CASSQIGRGRERDEQFF. The CDR3 DNA reads TGCGCCAGCAGCCAGATCGGTAGGGGTAGGGAAAGAGACGAGCAGTTCTTC.

The chain has TRBV9 and TRBJ2-1; D may be TRBD1 or TRBD2 (6 bases each). Germline V gene data show CDR1 as SGDLS and CDR2 as YYNGEE. The CDR3 loop spans 19 amino acids. V lost 5 bases and J lost 0, with 24 bases in between. The CDR3 nucleotides read TGTGCCAGCAGTGCTTCGGGGGCGTCGTCCCCCGTCTCCTACAATGAGCAGTTCTTC. Residues: CASSASGASSPVSYNEQFF.

This rearrangement joins TRBV13 to TRBJ2-7; 7 bases fit TRBD1. Germline V gene data show CDR1 as PRHDT and CDR2 as FYEKMQ (reference sequence). The CDR3 sequence is 13 residues long. Trimming at V came to 5 bases and at J to 9 bases, leaving 10 bases not matched to a gene. CDR3 in DNA: TGTGCCAGCAGCCCTAGGGGGCGGATCGGGCAGTACTTC. Its translation is CASSPRGRIGQYF.

The chain employs TRBV3-1 and TRBJ2-7, with 7 bases lining up with TRBD2. CDR3 length: 13 amino acids. V was clipped by 8 bases and J by 2 bases; unmatched bases: 6. Germline V CDR1 and CDR2: LGHDT, YNNKEL (reference sequence). In DNA form, the CDR3 reads TGTGCCAGCTGCCCTAGCGGTACCTACGAGCAGTACTTC. It encodes CASCPSGTYEQYF.

This clonotype was picked up many times. This sequence joins TRBV20-1 and TRBJ1-3, with 7 bases aligning to TRBD1. The CDR3 runs 13 residues. Germline V lookup: CDR1 DFQATT, CDR2 SNEGSKA (reference sequence). The J segment lost 1 base and the V segment lost 5 bases, leaving 2 bases of the junction unmatched. The CDR3 spells CSAATGSGNTIYF. In DNA form, the CDR3 reads TGCAGTGCTGCGACAGGGTCTGGAAACACCATATATTTT.

This clonotype was counted many times. The rearrangement links TRBV10-3 to TRBJ2-1, with 12 bases lining up with TRBD2. CDR3 length: 15 residues. Germline loops: CDR1 ENHRY, CDR2 SYGVKD. The ends lost 5 bases at V and 8 bases at J; junction bases unmatched: 7. The CDR3 is CAISTTSGSRDEQFF. CDR3 DNA: TGTGCCATCAGTACGACTAGCGGGAGTCGGGATGAGCAGTTCTTC.

This clonotype was seen many times. The rearrangement uses TRBV20-1 and TRBJ1-5, with TRBD1 matching 8 bases. The CDR3 spans 15 residues. Per the germline V gene, CDR1 is DFQATT and CDR2 is SNEGSKA (reference sequence). Germline trimming cut 2 bases from V and 2 bases from J; bases unmatched to any gene: 5. The CDR3 DNA reads as TGCAGTGCTAGACGGCCGACAGGGGGCAATCAGCCCCAGCATTTT. Its protein is CSARRPTGGNQPQHF.

This rearrangement joins TRBV2 to TRBJ1-5, with 9 bases identical to TRBD1. This CDR3 comprises 15 residues. V dropped 7 bases and J dropped 1; count of bases not matched to a gene: 5. The germline CDR1 and CDR2 sequences are SNHLY and FYNNEI. CDR3 sequence (DNA): TGTGCCAGCAACATGGGACAGGGAAGCAATCAGCCCCAGCATTTT. Amino acid sequence: CASNMGQGSNQPQHF. Full variable domain (rest looked up from reference TRBV2 and TRBJ1-5): EPEVTQTPSHQVTQMGQEVILRCVPISNHLYFYWYRQILGQKVEFLVSFYNNEISEKSEIFDDQFSVERPDGSNFTLKIRSTKLEDSAMYFCASNMGQGSNQPQHFGDGTRLSIL.

V and J are TRBV6-5 and TRBJ1-6, with no clear D. Per the germline V gene, CDR1 is MNHEY and CDR2 is SVGAGI. V was cut by 4 bases and J by 10 bases, with 11 bases left in between. This CDR3 comprises 13 residues. CDR3 coding DNA: TGTGCCAGCAGTTCCAGAATTGGGTCACCCCTCCACTTT. It yields the protein CASSSRIGSPLHF.

The V and J genes are TRBV27 and TRBJ1-6, with no clear D. V was trimmed by 4 bases and J by 6 bases, leaving 7 bases between them. Germline V gene data show CDR1 as MNHEY and CDR2 as SMNVEV (reference sequence). This CDR3 spans 13 amino acids. For the CDR3, the DNA is TGTGCCAGCAGTTACGTCTCTAATTCACCCCTCCACTTT. Translation gives CASSYVSNSPLHF.

J is TRBJ1-6 and V is TRBV28; D is ambiguous. The V gene's germline CDR1 is MDHEN and CDR2 SYDVKM. V was clipped by 6 bases and J by 3 bases, with 12 bases between them. The CDR3 has 15 residues. CDR3 in amino acids: CASRQDGRYNSPLHF. The CDR3 region has the DNA TGTGCCAGCAGACAAGACGGACGCTATAATTCACCCCTCCACTTT. The full variable domain, completed using reference TRBV28 and TRBJ1-6, is DVKVTQSSRYLVKRTGEKVFLECVQDMDHENMFWYRQDPGLGLRLIYFSYDVKMKEKGDIPEGYSVSREKKERFSLILESASTNQTSMYLCASRQDGRYNSPLHFGNGTRLTVT.